Listed here are 12 T cell receptor beta chains from one sample, sequenced in a study of beta chain features in type 1 diabetes. The investigators reverse transcribed all of the isolated RNA, so they sequenced expressed TCRB transcripts. Sequencing was performed with immunoSEQ multiplex PCR; in TCRdb, only in-frame clones are kept and a portion is missing. The sample shows 150,000 or so clones, around 63% of them seen only once. Study-wide results and caveats: In all four CD4+ subsets, TCRB CDR3 length was significantly, moderately reduced in type 1 diabetes.

Antigens for these TCRs are unknown. The specimen sequenced was naive CD4+ T cells from blood. The receptors come from a man aged 25-45 years with type 1 diabetes.

The chain links TRBV5-6 to TRBJ1-1; D not certain. From germline, CDR1 is SGHDT and CDR2 YYEEEE. The CDR3 runs 12 residues. V shed 1 base and J shed 7 bases, with 8 bases lying between them. The CDR3 nucleotides are TGTGCCAGCAGCTTGCTAGCGGGTGAAGCTTTCTTT. Translating it yields CASSLLAGEAFF.

The chain uses TRBV7-9 and TRBJ2-1, with 7 bases that match TRBD1. Germline lookup yields CDR1 SEHNR and CDR2 FQNEAQ (reference sequence). This CDR3 comprises 19 residues. With 2 bases clipped from V and 3 bases from J, the junction kept 16 bases outside the gene matches. The CDR3 DNA reads as TGTGCCAGCAGCTTAATTCCCCTAGAAAGGGGGCCGCACTACAATGAGCAGTTCTTC. This encodes CASSLIPLERGPHYNEQFF.

A word on this clone: The same CDR3 also results from other DNA sequences found in this sample. V usage is TRBV9 and J usage is TRBJ2-2; D is unclear. Germline V CDR1 and CDR2: SGDLS, YYNGEE. This CDR3 has 12 amino acids. V lost 2 bases and J lost 5, with 4 bases in between. The CDR3 sequence is CASSVYTGELFF. Here the CDR3 DNA reads TGTGCCAGCAGCGTGTATACCGGGGAGCTGTTTTTT.

The chain has TRBV5-4 and TRBJ2-1, with 10 bases matching TRBD2. Germline V gene data show CDR1 as SGHNT and CDR2 as YYREEE (reference sequence). The trim removed 3 bases at V and 0 bases at J, leaving 3 bases unmatched. This CDR3 has 16 residues. The CDR3 DNA follows: TGTGCCAGCAGCTCCAGCGGGGGGGCCTCCTACAATGAGCAGTTCTTC. Protein product: CASSSSGGASYNEQFF.

The chain links TRBV28 to TRBJ1-6; 9 bases are shared with TRBD1. Germline V gives CDR1 MDHEN, CDR2 SYDVKM. V gave up 6 bases and J gave up 5 bases; unmatched junction bases: 5. The CDR3 totals 15 residues. The CDR3 DNA reads as TGTGCCAGCAGGACGGGACAGGGAGATAATTCACCCCTCCACTTT. Encoded protein: CASRTGQGDNSPLHF.

The chain is built from TRBV27 and TRBJ2-1; D possibly corresponds to TRBD2 (5 bases). The CDR3 loop spans 14 amino acids. Trimming took 8 bases from V and 0 from J, leaving 11 bases between them. Germline-derived CDR1 and CDR2 are MNHEY and SMNVEV (reference sequence). CDR3: CASSDGVSYNEQFF. Here the CDR3 DNA reads TGTGCCAGCTCTGACGGGGTCTCCTACAATGAGCAGTTCTTC.

The rearrangement links TRBV28 to TRBJ2-5; possible D gene TRBD2, 6 bases. There are 14 residues in the CDR3. V was shortened by 3 bases and J by 4 bases, with 12 bases between the two germline ends. Germline V CDR1 and CDR2: MDHEN, SYDVKM. CDR3 nucleotide sequence: TGTGCCAGCAGTTTGGTCGGGGGTGGAGAGACCCAGTACTTC. Protein sequence: CASSLVGGGETQYF.

J is TRBJ2-2 and V is TRBV30; TRBD1 aligns across 8 bases. Germline V lookup: CDR1 GTSNPN, CDR2 SVGIG (reference sequence). This CDR3 has 14 amino acids. The V and J ends lost 3 bases and 7 bases, in that order; junction bases with no gene match: 7. The CDR3 is CAWSVNRGSGELFF. DNA of the CDR3: TGTGCCTGGAGCGTTAACAGGGGGAGCGGGGAGCTGTTTTTT.

This chain uses TRBV7-2 with TRBJ2-7; a weak D match, TRBD1 (6 bases). The CDR3 extends over 13 amino acids. Germline CDR1 and CDR2: SGHTA and FQGNSA. V was shortened by 7 bases and J by 0 bases, with 10 bases between the two germline ends. CDR3 nucleotide sequence: TGTGCCAGCAAGACGGACAGCTCCTACGAGCAGTACTTC. It specifies CASKTDSSYEQYF. The full variable domain, with the rest looked up from reference TRBV7-2 and TRBJ2-7, is GAGVSQSPSNKVTEKGKDVELRCDPISGHTALYWYRQSLGQGLEFLIYFQGNSAPDKSGLPSDRFSAERTGGSVSTLTIQRTQQEDSAVYLCASKTDSSYEQYFGPGTRLTVT.

This rearrangement joins TRBV4-3 to TRBJ1-2; D gene unclear. Trimming removed 0 bases from V and 2 bases from J, with 13 bases in between. Germline CDR1 LGHNA, CDR2 YSLEER. The CDR3 is 16 residues long. CDR3 loop: CASSQDLMGNNYGYTF. The CDR3 bases are TGCGCCAGCAGCCAAGATCTGATGGGGAACAACTATGGCTACACCTTC.

The chain couples TRBV5-1 to TRBJ2-3; TRBD1 aligns across 7 bases. The junction had 10 bases not matched to a gene; V was cut back by 4 bases and J by 5 bases. CDR1 is SGHRS and CDR2 is YFSETQ in the germline V gene. This CDR3 spans 15 amino acids. The CDR3 DNA reads TGCGCCAGCAGCCAGTGGGACAGTGAGGAAGATACGCAGTATTTT. It translates to CASSQWDSEEDTQYF.

The chain is built from TRBV29-1 and TRBJ1-5; D is unclear. Germline CDR1 SQVTM, CDR2 ANQGSEA. CDR3 length: 14 residues. V dropped 2 bases and J dropped 3 bases, with 11 bases sitting between them. Written as DNA, the CDR3 is TGCAGCGTTGAATCAGAGTTCCCCAATCAGCCCCAGCATTTT. Its translation: CSVESEFPNQPQHF. Combining the CDR3 with reference TRBV29-1 and TRBJ1-5 gives the whole variable domain SAVISQKPSRDICQRGTSLTIQCQVDSQVTMMFWYRQQPGQSLTLIATANQGSEATYESGFVIDKFPISRPNLTFSTLTVSNMSPEDSSIYLCSVESEFPNQPQHFGDGTRLSIL.